This TCR beta chain was documented in a study of vaccination and CD4 T cells after COVID-19. Study background: With 8 or 9 mild cases and one severe, convalescent patients were SARS-CoV-2 positive by nasal swab PCR. Stimuli were overlapping spike peptide pools of SARS-CoV-2 and three common cold coronaviruses (HCoV-NL63, HCoV-OC43, HCoV-229E).

A word on this clonotype: As yet, its antigen is unknown.

The assay that was used to sequence DNA from cultured CD4+ T cells was the Oncomine TCR Beta short-read assay. Scientists extracted genomic DNA from CD4+ T cells grown in culture. MiXCR, run by TCRdb on the PCR reads, gives a single entry per CDR3 protein. The table shows approximately 20,000 distinct CDR3 sequences, with about 60% occurring only once. CDR1 SNHLY and CDR2 FYNNEI come from the germline V gene. V lost 6 bases to trimming and J lost 2 bases, with 13 bases between them. This CDR3 is built from 14 residues. Study-wide findings and caveats: Convalescent patients displayed a median approximately 90% of reactive clones emerging only post-vaccination.

Sample treatment: roughly 10-day PBMC culture with coronavirus spike peptide pools or control peptides (ViraFEST assay). The source is a human donor who had recovered from COVID-19. This chain connects TRBV2 to TRBJ2-5; D may be TRBD1 or TRBD2 (5 bases each). Specimen: CD4+ T cells from blood, cultured in vitro. CDR3 residues: CASRAGTTQETQYF. The CDR3 region has the DNA TGTGCCAGCAGGGCCGGGACGACTCAAGAGACCCAGTACTTC.